This TCR beta chain derives from a study of CD8 T cells in Susac syndrome. Reverse transcription of about 0.5 to 1 ug RNA was performed with random hexamers. An immunoSEQ multiplex PCR generated amplified TCR beta CDR3 products spanning 54 Vbeta and 13 Jbeta. TCRdb itself ran the immunoSEQ multiplex PCR reads through MiXCR, one entry per CDR3 protein. Counted here are about 120,000 distinct CDR3 sequences, 90% to 95% occurring once; the ten biggest clones make up more than 0.095%. This CDR3 is built from 14 residues. V lost 5 bases and J 0 bases, leaving 9 bases between the germline ends. CDR1 and CDR2 from the germline V gene are SGHNT and YYREEE (reference sequence). From blood CD8+ and CD4+ T cells, TCR beta sequences were generated. Isolation of CD8+ and CD4+ T cells was performed negatively, whereas enrichment of TEMRA cells was done by FACS.

The V call is TRBV5-4, the J call TRBJ1-5; weak D call: TRBD1 (5 bases). The origin of this receptor is a human donor in good health. Sequencing was performed on CD4+ T cells from PBMCs. The CDR3: CASSDGGSNQPQHF. The CDR3 DNA reads as TGTGCCAGCAGTGATGGGGGTAGCAATCAGCCCCAGCATTTT. The entire variable domain, with the rest obtained from reference TRBV5-4 and TRBJ1-5, is as follows: ETGVTQSPTHLIKTRGQQVTLRCSSQSGHNTVSWYQQALGQGPQFIFQYYREEENGRGNFPPRFSGLQFPNYSSELNVNALELDDSALYLCASSDGGSNQPQHFGDGTRLSIL.